This T cell receptor (beta chain) comes out of a study of T cell responses to AZD1222 COVID-19 vaccine. Study-wide results and caveats: Repertoire sampling occurred only after the peak T cell response. Regions 160-218 and 743-854 dominated among vaccine-associated CD4 TCRs spanning spike. White British people made up most donors, females outnumbered males, and clonal diversity was possibly underestimated. Targets within unmutated variant regions were reportedly found for nearly half of spike-specific TCRs.

Repertoires were generated with immunoSEQ multiplex PCR, while TCRdb's copy carries only in-frame clones and drops some. The data hold some 75,000 clones, with over 75% observed a single time. As for this clone: Its antigen is not known.

Sample: peripheral blood, taken on day 0 of AZD1222 vaccination. The TCR sequence derives from an adult in good health.

CDR3 amino acids: CASSRPPYEQYF. Here the CDR3 DNA reads TGTGCCAGCAGCCGTCCACCCTACGAGCAGTACTTC. The rearrangement links TRBV7-9 to TRBJ2-7; no clear D gene. The CDR3 loop spans 12 amino acids. Trimming left V 5 bases short and J 2 bases short, with 7 bases between. Germline CDR1 and CDR2: SEHNR and FQNEAQ (reference sequence).